The text below deals with one TCR beta chain. Antigen unknown. Collection of blood occurred at baseline, at cycle 4 day 1, and at cycle 7 day 1. TCRdb keeps only in-frame clones here, not all; method: immunoSEQ multiplex PCR. Of about 75,000 clones listed, 86% are singletons. The sample belongs to a study of OX40 agonist ivuxolimab in advanced cancers. Overall study: With a range of roughly 23 to 85, age averaged approximately 64 years, and nearly 85% were male. Study findings and constraints: At 0.1 to 3.0 mg/kg, clonal expansion of CD4+ and CD8+ blood T cells had occurred by week 6.

CDR1 is DFQATT, CDR2 SNEGSKA, per germline (reference sequence). This CDR3 spans 11 amino acids. V was pared by 0 bases and J by 15 bases, with 12 bases between. This TCR derives from an adult with an advanced solid tumor such as melanoma, head and neck, liver or kidney cancer. The V gene is TRBV20-1, the J gene TRBJ2-1; D gene uncertain. This specimen consisted of CD4+ or CD8+ T cells sorted from blood, obtained in a trial of the OX40 agonist ivuxolimab. CDR3 amino acids: CSARDRASLFF. As DNA, the CDR3 is TGCAGTGCTAGAGATAGGGCGAGTTTGTTCTTC.